Listed below are T cell receptor beta chains from one sample, sequenced in a study of post-analysis software for immune sequencing data. TCRdb itself ran the PCR reads through MiXCR, one entry per CDR3 protein. The sample lists 650,000 to 850,000 distinct CDR3 sequences, roughly 58% occurring once. The specimen sequenced was blood. These receptors were taken from a girl aged 5 to 17 with multiple sclerosis. CDR3s include the opening cysteine and the closing phenylalanine or tryptophan. D genes are given only for firm matches. Part of the rows lack a size; the others show once, few, many or a class for expanded clones.

TRBD2 once 14 TRBJ2-1 TRBV20-1 TGCAGTGCCCGTGGGGCGGGGGGCTACAATGAGCAGTTCTTC CSARGAGGYNEQFF
- - 17 TRBJ1-6 TRBV4-1 TGCGCCAGCAGCCAAGAATTCGGGACACCGGTTAGATCACCCCTCCACTTT CASSQEFGTPVRSPLHF
- - 12 TRBJ2-7 TRBV29-1 TGCAGCGTTCAACGCCAGGGCGGCGAGCAGTACTTC CSVQRQGGEQYF
- - 15 TRBJ2-3 TRBV7-9 TGTGCCAGCAGCTTACAGGGAGGCGGTGTAGATACGCAGTATTTT CASSLQGGGVDTQYF
- few 18 TRBJ1-2 TRBV20-1 TGCAGTGCTAGAGACCTCATTGGCATGGTGGAAGTTAACTATGGCTACACCTTC CSARDLIGMVEVNYGYTF
- - 15 TRBJ2-7 TRBV7-9 TGTGCCAGCAGCTTATCTGGGCCTTCCTACAATGAGCAGTACTTC CASSLSGPSYNEQYF
- - 15 TRBJ2-7 TRBV6-5 TGTGCCAGCACCAGACACCGGGACGGAATTTACGAGCAGTACTTC CASTRHRDGIYEQYF
- few 15 TRBJ2-4 TRBV28 TGTGCCAGCAGTCCGCTGAACCGAGCCAAAAACATTCAGTACTTC CASSPLNRAKNIQYF
TRBD2 - 15 TRBJ2-1 TRBV20-1 TGCAGTGCTATGCGAGGGACTAGCATAGACAATGAGCAGTTCTTC CSAMRGTSIDNEQFF
- - 13 TRBJ1-3 TRBV7-9 TGTGCCAGCAGCATCTTCAGGGGAAACACCATATATTTT CASSIFRGNTIYF
TRBD1 - 12 TRBJ2-7 TRBV6-6 TGTGCCAGCAGAACACAGGGGTTCGAGCAGTACTTC CASRTQGFEQYF
TRBD2 many 13 TRBJ2-7 TRBV2 TGTGCCAGCCGAAAGGGAGGGGCCTACGAGCAGTACTTC CASRKGGAYEQYF
- - 14 TRBJ2-3 TRBV5-1 TGCGCCAGCAGCAGGGGGGAGGCGCGAGATACGCAGTATTTT CASSRGEARDTQYF
- once 13 TRBJ1-4 TRBV30 TGTGCCTGGAATGTTCAAGGAAATGAAAAACTGTTTTTT CAWNVQGNEKLFF
- - 13 TRBJ2-3 TRBV20-1 TGCAGTGCTGGAACGACTTTAACAGATACGCAGTATTTT CSAGTTLTDTQYF
TRBD2 - 14 TRBJ2-5 TRBV4-2 TGTGCCAGCAGCCACGGGACTAGCGAGGAGACCCAGTACTTC CASSHGTSEETQYF
- once 15 TRBJ2-3 TRBV14 TGTGTCAGCACCCCGGGATCTTACAGCACAGATACGCAGTATTTT CVSTPGSYSTDTQYF
TRBD1 few 14 TRBJ2-7 TRBV20-1 TGCAGTGCAGTACCGGGACAGGGGACCTACGAGCAGTACTTC CSAVPGQGTYEQYF
TRBD2 few 13 TRBJ2-5 TRBV10-3 TGTGCCATCAGGGGGGGGGTTGTAGAGACCCAGTACTTC CAIRGGVVETQYF
TRBD1 few 17 TRBJ2-7 TRBV7-8 TGTGCCAGCAGCTTAAATTCCCGACAGGGGGCGGATTCTAAGCAGTACTTC CASSLNSRQGADSKQYF
- - 13 TRBJ1-5 TRBV20-1 TGCAGTGCTAAAGGGGGGGCGGATCAGCCCCAGCATTTT CSAKGGADQPQHF
TRBD2 few 17 TRBJ2-5 TRBV20-1 TGCAGTGCTTATGGGGGTGGACTAGCGGGGGGTTGGGAGACCCAGTACTTC CSAYGGGLAGGWETQYF